This T cell receptor (beta chain) was recorded in a study of PD-1 and CTLA-4 blockade in melanoma (dated by TCRdb to about 2021). Study-wide context: The study compared how PD-1 blockade and CTLA-4 blockade affected the melanoma-reactive CD8 T cell response in patients with melanoma.

V loses 5 bases, J loses 0 bases, and the germline ends lie 13 bases apart. The CDR3, cysteine through phenylalanine, is 15 amino acids long. Only the CDR3 part of the read is kept: 45 bases, read in frame from the first base. As encoded in the germline V gene (reference sequence), CDR1 is SEHNR while CDR2 is FQNEAQ. The library came from the immunoSEQ multiplex PCR assay. Not all clones reach the TCRdb copy of this immuneACCESS table, which keeps in-frame sequences only. Checked studies attribute under half of the gap to unresolved V genes and leave the rest unexplained. The sample table contains about 29,000 clones; only one count was recorded for around nine tenths of them. Around 8.5% of the sample rests with the top ten. This clone was counted only a few times. The target of this receptor is not known. One base away there is no much larger clone; base qualities are not given.

Recombination connected TRBV7-9 to TRBJ1-2; TRBD1 might be the D gene, on 5 matching bases. The sequence was obtained from a human donor with melanoma. This specimen was CD8+ T cells from peripheral blood, taken before anti-PD-1 treatment. The sequenced DNA is TGTGCCAGCAGCCCTTCGGGGGGATCTAACTATGGCTACACCTTC. Its amino acids are CASSPSGGSNYGYTF.